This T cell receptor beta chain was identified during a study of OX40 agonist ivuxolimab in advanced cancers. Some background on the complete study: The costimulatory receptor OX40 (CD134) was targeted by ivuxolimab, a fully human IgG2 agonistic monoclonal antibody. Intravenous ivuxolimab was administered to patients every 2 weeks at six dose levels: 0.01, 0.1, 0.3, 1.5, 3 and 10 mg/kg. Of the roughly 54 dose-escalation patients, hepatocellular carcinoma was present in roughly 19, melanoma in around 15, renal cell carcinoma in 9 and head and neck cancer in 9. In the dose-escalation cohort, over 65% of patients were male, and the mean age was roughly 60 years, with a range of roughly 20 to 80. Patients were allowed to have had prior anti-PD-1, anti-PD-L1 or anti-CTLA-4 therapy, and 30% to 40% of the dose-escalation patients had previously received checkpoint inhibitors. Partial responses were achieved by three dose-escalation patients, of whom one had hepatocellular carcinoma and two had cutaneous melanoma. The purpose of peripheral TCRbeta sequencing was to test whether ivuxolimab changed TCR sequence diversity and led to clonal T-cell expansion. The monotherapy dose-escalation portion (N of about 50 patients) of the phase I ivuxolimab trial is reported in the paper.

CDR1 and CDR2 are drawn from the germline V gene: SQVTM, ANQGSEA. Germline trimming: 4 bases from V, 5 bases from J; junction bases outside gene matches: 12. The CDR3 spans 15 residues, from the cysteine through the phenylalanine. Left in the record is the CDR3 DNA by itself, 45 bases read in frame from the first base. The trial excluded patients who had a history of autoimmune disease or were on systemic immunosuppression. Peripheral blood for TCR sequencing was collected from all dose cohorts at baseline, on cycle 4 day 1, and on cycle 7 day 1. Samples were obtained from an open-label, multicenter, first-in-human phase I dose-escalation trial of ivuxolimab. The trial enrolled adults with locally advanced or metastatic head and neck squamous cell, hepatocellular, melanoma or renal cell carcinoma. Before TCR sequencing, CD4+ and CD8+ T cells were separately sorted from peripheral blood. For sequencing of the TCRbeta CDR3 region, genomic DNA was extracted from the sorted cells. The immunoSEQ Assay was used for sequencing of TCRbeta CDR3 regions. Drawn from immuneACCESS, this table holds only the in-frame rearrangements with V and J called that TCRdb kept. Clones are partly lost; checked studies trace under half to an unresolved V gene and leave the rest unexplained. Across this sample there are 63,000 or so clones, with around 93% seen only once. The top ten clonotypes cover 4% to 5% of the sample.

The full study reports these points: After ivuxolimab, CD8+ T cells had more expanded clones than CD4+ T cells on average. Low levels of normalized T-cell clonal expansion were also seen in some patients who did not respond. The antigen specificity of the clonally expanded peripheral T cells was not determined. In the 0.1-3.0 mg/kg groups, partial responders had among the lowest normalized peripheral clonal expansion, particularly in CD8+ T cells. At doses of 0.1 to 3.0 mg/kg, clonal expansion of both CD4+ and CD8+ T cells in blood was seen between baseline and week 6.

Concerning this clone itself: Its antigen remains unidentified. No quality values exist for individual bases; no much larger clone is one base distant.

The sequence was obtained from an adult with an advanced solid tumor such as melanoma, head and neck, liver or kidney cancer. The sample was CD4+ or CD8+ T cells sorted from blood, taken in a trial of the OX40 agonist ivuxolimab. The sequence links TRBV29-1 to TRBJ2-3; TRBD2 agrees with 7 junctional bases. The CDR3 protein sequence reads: CSVAPMREYVDTQYF. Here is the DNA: TGCAGCGTTGCCCCCATGCGGGAGTACGTAGATACGCAGTATTTT.